Listed below are T cell receptor beta chains from one sample, sequenced in a study of cytomegalovirus exposure and HLA in healthy donors. Clones were read by immunoSEQ multiplex PCR, and TCRdb kept only the in-frame ones, dropping some. The sample yields more than 65,000 clones, roughly 74% seen once. Sequences were obtained from PBMCs. Source of these receptors: a woman aged 45-59 years in good health and CMV-seropositive. The CDR3 runs from the conserved cysteine through the conserved F or W. The order of the fields is J gene, V gene, D gene, clone size, CDR3 DNA, CDR3 protein. D genes are given only for firm matches. Size tells how often a clone was seen (once, few, many) or the class of an expanded clone, and some rows leave it out.

TRBJ2-3 | TRBV9 | TRBD2 | NA | TGTGCCAGCAGCGTTAGCGGGAGTAGGACAGATACGCAGTATTTT | CASSVSGSRTDTQYF
TRBJ2-7 | TRBV2 | NA | NA | TGTGCCAGCTGCCGGCGGGGCTCCTACGAGCAGTACTTC | CASCRRGSYEQYF
TRBJ2-7 | TRBV6-1 | NA | few | TGTGCCAGCACCACCGGGGCGACAGGCTCCTACGAGCAGTACTTC | CASTTGATGSYEQYF
TRBJ2-2 | TRBV30 | TRBD2 | NA | TGTGCCTGGGGACTAGCGGGCGACACCGGGGAGCTGTTTTTT | CAWGLAGDTGELFF
TRBJ2-7 | TRBV7-9 | TRBD2 | NA | TGTGCCAGCAGCTTAAGGCGGGAGGGCCGAGACGAGCAGTACTTC | CASSLRREGRDEQYF
TRBJ1-1 | TRBV19 | TRBD1 | NA | TGTGCCAGTAGATTGGTACAGGGGGGAAATTTGAACACTGAAGCTTTCTTT | CASRLVQGGNLNTEAFF
TRBJ1-2 | TRBV7-9 | TRBD1 | once | TGTGCCAGCAGCGTACAGGGGGCTTTAGGCTACACCTTC | CASSVQGALGYTF
TRBJ2-1 | TRBV6-1 | NA | NA | TGTGCCAGCAAGGCGGACAGCTCCTACAATGAGCAGTTCTTC | CASKADSSYNEQFF
TRBJ1-5 | TRBV13 | TRBD1 | NA | TGTGCCAGCAGCTTAGGGACAGGGTTCAATCAGCCCCAGCATTTT | CASSLGTGFNQPQHF
TRBJ2-6 | TRBV6-1 | NA | NA | TGTGCCAGCAGTGGACATCGCTCTGGGGCCAACGTCCTGGCTTTC | CASSGHRSGANVLAF
TRBJ2-5 | TRBV5-1 | TRBD1 | NA | TGTGCCAGCAGCTACAGGGGTGCGGAGACCCAGTACTTC | CASSYRGAETQYF
TRBJ2-2 | TRBV28 | NA | NA | TGTGCCAGCAGGAGGGACATGGGAAACACCGGGGAGCTGTTTTTT | CASRRDMGNTGELFF
TRBJ2-1 | TRBV2 | TRBD2 | NA | TGTGCCAGCAGTGAAGTGGGTAGCGGGAGGGCCCCACAGTTCTTC | CASSEVGSGRAPQFF
TRBJ2-7 | TRBV14 | NA | NA | TGTGCCAGCAGCCAAGATCAGGGGTGGGAGCACGAGCAGTACTTC | CASSQDQGWEHEQYF
TRBJ2-2 | TRBV28 | NA | NA | TGTGCCAGCAGTTTAGGTGCAGGGGCCGGGGAGCTGTTTTTT | CASSLGAGAGELFF
TRBJ1-4 | TRBV19 | NA | NA | TGTGCCAGTCGAGGGACAACTAATGAAAAACTGTTTTTT | CASRGTTNEKLFF
TRBJ2-1 | TRBV27 | TRBD2 | NA | TGTGCCAGCAGTTATCGCAGCGGGAGACGAGATGAGCAGTTCTTC | CASSYRSGRRDEQFF
TRBJ1-2 | TRBV2 | TRBD1 | NA | TGTGCCAGCACCACAGGGGGCGTTGGCTACACCTTC | CASTTGGVGYTF
TRBJ2-7 | TRBV30 | TRBD1 | NA | TGTGCCTGGAGTGTAGTGGGACAGACCTACGAGCAGTACTTC | CAWSVVGQTYEQYF
TRBJ2-1 | TRBV9 | NA | NA | TGTGCCAGCAGGGCGGCGGGCGCACACAATGAGCAGTTCTTC | CASRAAGAHNEQFF
TRBJ1-5 | TRBV4-2 | NA | NA | TGTGCCAGCAGCCAAGGGAGACAGGTCGATCAGCCCCAGCATTTT | CASSQGRQVDQPQHF
TRBJ1-2 | TRBV2 | NA | NA | TGTGCCAGCCCGAACAGCGGAAACTATGGCTACACCTTC | CASPNSGNYGYTF
TRBJ2-7 | TRBV19 | TRBD2 | NA | TGTGCCAGTCGACTAGCGGGAGCCTACGAGCAGTACTTC | CASRLAGAYEQYF
TRBJ2-5 | TRBV4-1 | NA | NA | TGCGCCAGCAGCCAAGATCGGCAGGGATGGGCGGAGACCCAGTACTTC | CASSQDRQGWAETQYF
TRBJ1-5 | TRBV5-5 | NA | once | TGTGCCAGCAGCGCTGGCGTACAGGCCAATCAGCCCCAGCATTTT | CASSAGVQANQPQHF
TRBJ2-5 | TRBV29-1 | NA | few | TGCAGCGTTCGGGATTTGGGAACCCAGTACTTC | CSVRDLGTQYF
TRBJ2-1 | TRBV30 | TRBD2 | NA | TGTGCCCGGACTAGCGGGAGAGTTGGGAGCTCCTACAATGAGCAGTTCTTC | CARTSGRVGSSYNEQFF
TRBJ1-1 | TRBV5-1 | TRBD1 | NA | TGCGCCAGCAAGACTTTAGGGGGACAGATGAACACTGAAGCTTTCTTT | CASKTLGGQMNTEAFF
TRBJ1-5 | TRBV5-1 | NA | NA | TGCGCCAGCAGCTTGGCCGTAGGGAGGCCCCAGCATTTT | CASSLAVGRPQHF
TRBJ2-1 | TRBV7-2 | TRBD2 | NA | TGTGCCAGCAGCTTAAAGGCTAGCGGGAGGGTTCGGGGTGAGCAGTTCTTC | CASSLKASGRVRGEQFF
TRBJ2-1 | TRBV15 | TRBD2 | few | TGTGCCACCAGCAGTACTAGCGGGAGAAGTGAGCAGTTCTTC | CATSSTSGRSEQFF
TRBJ1-1 | TRBV5-6 | NA | NA | TGTGCCAGCAGCTTGGGACTTGAAGCTTTCTTT | CASSLGLEAFF
TRBJ1-1 | TRBV29-1 | NA | few | TGCAGCGTTGGAGACAGTGAAGCTTTCTTT | CSVGDSEAFF
TRBJ1-2 | TRBV5-8 | NA | NA | TGTGCCAGCAGCAACCCCTACGGGGGGTACTATGGCTACACCTTC | CASSNPYGGYYGYTF
TRBJ1-2 | TRBV4-1 | TRBD1 | NA | TGCGCCAGCAGCCAAGATGTGACAGGGGGTGGCTACACCTTC | CASSQDVTGGGYTF
TRBJ1-2 | TRBV27 | TRBD1 | NA | TGTGCCAGTTTGGACAGGAATAACTATGGCTACACCTTC | CASLDRNNYGYTF
TRBJ1-2 | TRBV29-1 | TRBD1 | NA | TGCAGCGCCGAGACAGGGCATGGCTACACCTTC | CSAETGHGYTF
TRBJ1-1 | TRBV28 | TRBD1 | NA | TGTGCCAGCAACCCGGGACAGCCGAACACTGAAGCTTTCTTT | CASNPGQPNTEAFF
TRBJ1-2 | TRBV19 | TRBD1 | NA | TGTGCCAGTAGCCAAGACAGGGGATATGGCTACACCTTC | CASSQDRGYGYTF
TRBJ2-4 | TRBV2 | TRBD2 | once | TGTGCCAGCAGTCCGCTCACTAGCGGGAGGAACATTCAGTACTTC | CASSPLTSGRNIQYF
TRBJ2-3 | TRBV10-3 | NA | NA | TGTGCCATCAGTGGGGCAGGGTTCACAGATACGCAGTATTTT | CAISGAGFTDTQYF
TRBJ2-5 | TRBV5-1 | TRBD1 | NA | TGCGCCAGCAGCTTTGCCAGGGGGCGAGGTACGGAGACCCAGTACTTC | CASSFARGRGTETQYF
TRBJ1-2 | TRBV9 | TRBD1 | NA | TGTGCCAGCAGCGCCGACCCAGGGGGCGGCTATGGCTACACCTTC | CASSADPGGGYGYTF
TRBJ2-1 | TRBV30 | NA | few | TGTGCCTGGAGTATAGGGGGAAACAATGAGCAGTTCTTC | CAWSIGGNNEQFF
TRBJ2-7 | TRBV30 | TRBD1 | NA | TGTGCCTGGACATTTGGGACAGGGAGGCCTATTAACGAGCAGTACTTC | CAWTFGTGRPINEQYF
TRBJ2-1 | TRBV7-9 | TRBD2 | NA | TGTGCCAGCAGCCTCACGGGGGGGAAGTACAATGAGCAGTTCTTC | CASSLTGGKYNEQFF
TRBJ2-7 | TRBV5-1 | NA | NA | TGCGCCAGCAGCTTGGGGGCAGGGTACTACGAGCAGTACTTC | CASSLGAGYYEQYF
TRBJ2-7 | TRBV21-1 | NA | NA | TGTGCCAGCAGCAAAGAGTCAGACTCGAGGATCTCCTACGAGCAGTACTTC | CASSKESDSRISYEQYF
TRBJ2-1 | TRBV4-2 | NA | NA | TGTGCCAGCAGCCAAGAGGAACTAGTCAATGAGCAGTTCTTC | CASSQEELVNEQFF
TRBJ2-7 | TRBV5-6 | NA | NA | TGTGCCAGCAGCTTGGCCAAGACACCTACTTACGAGCAGTACTTC | CASSLAKTPTYEQYF
TRBJ2-2 | TRBV27 | NA | NA | TGTGCCAGCAGGTCGGGGGTTGACCGCGGGGAGCTGTTTTTT | CASRSGVDRGELFF
TRBJ1-4 | TRBV28 | NA | NA | TGTGCCAGCAGTTCCAGGCAAGAAAAACTGTTTTTT | CASSSRQEKLFF
TRBJ1-3 | TRBV5-6 | NA | NA | TGTGCCAGCAGCTTAAGGGGGGGAAACACCATATATTTT | CASSLRGGNTIYF
TRBJ2-5 | TRBV5-4 | NA | NA | TGTGCCAGCAGCTTGGGGCGTGGGGCGGCCAACCAAGAGACCCAGTACTTC | CASSLGRGAANQETQYF
TRBJ2-3 | TRBV30 | NA | NA | TGTGCCTGGAGTGTATTTGCGGGACTGGGAGATACGCAGTATTTT | CAWSVFAGLGDTQYF